This T cell receptor beta chain was captured in a study of T cell changes during pregnancy in multiple sclerosis (dated by TCRdb to between 2018 and 2021). With regard to the full study: In women with multiple sclerosis, the researchers looked at how the T cell repertoire shifted as pregnancy progressed.

Notes on this clone: Its antigen is currently not known. Per-base qualities were not stored, and no clone one base away is much larger.

The CDR3 runs 11 amino acids, cysteine and phenylalanine included. Kept here is only the CDR3 DNA, which spans 33 bases and is read in frame from base 1. V loses 2 bases of germline sequence and J loses 12 bases, and the interval between the two ends is 8 bases. Taken from the germline V gene, the CDR1 and CDR2 loops are MNHNS and SASEGT. Libraries were made using the immunoSEQ multiplex PCR assay. As stored in TCRdb, this immuneACCESS dataset retains in-frame rearrangements with V and J assigned. A fraction of the clones does not appear; measured against another copy, unresolved V genes explain less than half of the discrepancy, and the remainder lacks a known reason. For this sample the table gives 15,000 to 20,000 clones, of which approximately 85% were detected only once. Roughly 12% of the sample lies in the top ten.

This receptor was obtained from a female donor in good health, enrolled as a control in a pregnancy study. The source material was CD8+ T cells from peripheral blood mononuclear cells, sampled after pregnancy. The rearranged segments are TRBV6-1 and TRBJ2-1; TRBD2 is possibly the D segment (5 matching bases). The nucleotide sequence is given as TGTGCCAGCAGTGAACTGGCGGGGCAGTTCTTC. It translates as CASSELAGQFF.